The text below deals with one T cell receptor beta chain. The antigen remains undetermined. Sequencing was at deep level. Some clones are missing from TCRdb's copy, which holds only in-frame ones; the method was immunoSEQ multiplex PCR. Among under 1,900,000 clones listed, 98% to 99% were seen once. This specimen belongs to a study of shared clonotypes between healthy human individuals. The overall study: Two women and three men aged 18 to 49 served as donors.

The length of the CDR3 is 15 residues. V lost 2 bases, J lost 5 bases, and 15 bases lay in between. The germline V gene has CDR1 MDHEN and CDR2 SYDVKM. Study-level results: Clonotype sharing across donors was expected to vary with sequencing depth. Larger richness was generally estimated for naive than memory subsets.

The receptor was derived from a man younger than 40 in good health. Source material: naive CD4+ T cells sorted from blood. The subset denotes: CD45RA+ positively selected. The chain joins TRBV28 to TRBJ1-2; D gene unclear. The CDR3: CASSLVKLASYGYTF. The CDR3 DNA reads TGTGCCAGCAGTTTAGTCAAGCTGGCCTCATATGGCTACACCTTC.